This TCR beta chain was sequenced during a study of blood T cell repertoires in COVID-19. The length of the CDR3 is 15 residues. From germline, CDR1 is SGHRS and CDR2 YFSETQ. Trimming at V came to 0 bases and at J to 4 bases, leaving 1 base not matched to a gene. Assay: immunoSEQ multiplex PCR; the TCRdb copy retains only in-frame clones and omits some. The repertoire includes about 23,000 clones, 75% to 95% of them detected once, and 18% sits in the top ten. The material sequenced was peripheral blood. This receptor was identified in a human donor in a cohort sampled during active COVID-19. This chain joins TRBV5-1 and TRBJ1-3; 10 bases agree with TRBD1. DNA of the CDR3: TGCGCCAGCAGCTTGGGGGACAGGGGAGGAAACACCATATATTTT. Its protein product is CASSLGDRGGNTIYF.